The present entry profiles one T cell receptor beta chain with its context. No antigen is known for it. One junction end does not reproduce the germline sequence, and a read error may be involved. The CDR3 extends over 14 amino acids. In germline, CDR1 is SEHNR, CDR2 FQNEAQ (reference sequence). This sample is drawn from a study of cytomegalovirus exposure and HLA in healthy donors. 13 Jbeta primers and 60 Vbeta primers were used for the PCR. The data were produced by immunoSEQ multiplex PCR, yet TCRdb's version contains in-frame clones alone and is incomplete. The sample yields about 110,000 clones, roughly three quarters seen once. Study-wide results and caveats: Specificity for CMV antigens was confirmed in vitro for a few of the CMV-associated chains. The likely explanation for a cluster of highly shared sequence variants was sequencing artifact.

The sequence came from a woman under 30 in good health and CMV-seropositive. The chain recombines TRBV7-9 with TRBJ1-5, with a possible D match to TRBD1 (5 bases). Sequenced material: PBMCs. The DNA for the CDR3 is TGTTCCAGCAGCGGGGACTATAGCAATCAGCCCCAGCATTTT. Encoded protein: CSSSGDYSNQPQHF.